The 26 T cell receptor beta chains below all came from one sample that was sequenced in a study of blood T cell repertoires in COVID-19. TCRdb's copy holds only in-frame clones and misses some; the assay was immunoSEQ multiplex PCR. The repertoire holds 35,000 to 40,000 clones, with about 85% as singletons. Sequencing was performed on peripheral blood. These receptors were collected from a man in his 70s with acute or convalescent COVID-19.

This sequence joins TRBV29-1 and TRBJ1-2, with 7 bases matching TRBD1. Germline CDR1 and CDR2: SQVTM and ANQGSEA. Germline trimming cut 6 bases from V and 4 bases from J; bases unmatched to any gene: 5. The CDR3 spans 12 residues. This CDR3 reads CSVVGQSYGYTF. The CDR3, as DNA: TGCAGCGTCGTGGGACAGTCCTATGGCTACACCTTC.

This chain uses TRBV9 with TRBJ1-1, with TRBD1 matching over 8 bases. This CDR3 spans 14 amino acids. Germline V lookup: CDR1 SGDLS, CDR2 YYNGEE. After removal of 5 bases from V and 3 bases from J, the junction contained 6 bases not matched to a gene. CDR3 DNA: TGTGCCAGCAGAACGGGACAGGACCACACTGAAGCTTTCTTT. It yields the protein CASRTGQDHTEAFF.

The chain uses TRBV27 and TRBJ2-7; 12 bases fit TRBD2. The CDR3 is 14 amino acids. V shed 8 bases, J shed 8 bases, and the junction held 10 bases outside the gene matches. Germline loops: CDR1 MNHEY, CDR2 SMNVEV (reference sequence). The CDR3 bases are TGTGCCAGCGCCCCCGGGACTAGCGGGCGTCAGCAGTACTTC. Protein product: CASAPGTSGRQQYF.

This chain uses TRBV5-5 with TRBJ2-1, with a possible D match to TRBD2 (5 bases). The germline CDR1 and CDR2 sequences are SGHKS and YYEKEE (reference sequence). The CDR3 covers 15 residues. The ends were cut back, 4 bases at V and 0 bases at J, with 11 bases in the middle. CDR3 nucleotides: TGTGCCAGCAGCGACGGGATTTCCTCCTACAATGAGCAGTTCTTC. Amino acid sequence: CASSDGISSYNEQFF. Full variable domain (rest looked up from reference TRBV5-5 and TRBJ2-1): DAGVTQSPTHLIKTRGQQVTLRCSPISGHKSVSWYQQVLGQGPQFIFQYYEKEERGRGNFPDRFSARQFPNYSSELNVNALLLGDSALYLCASSDGISSYNEQFFGPGTRLTVL.

The chain links TRBV4-3 to TRBJ1-5; D perhaps matches TRBD1 (5 bases). The V and J ends lost 2 bases and 6 bases respectively, with 11 bases between them. The germline V gene encodes CDR1 LGHNA and CDR2 YSLEER. This CDR3 contains 14 residues. The CDR3 nucleotides are TGCGCCAGCAGCCAACAGACAGTCGGTCAGCCCCAGCATTTT. Its protein product is CASSQQTVGQPQHF.

The V and J genes are TRBV6-6 and TRBJ1-2; 12 nucleotides match TRBD1. This CDR3 has 15 amino acids. Trimming took 5 bases from V and 5 from J; bases not matched to a gene: 6. Germline CDR1 reads MNHNY; CDR2 reads SVGAGI (reference sequence). CDR3 amino acids: CASSAGTGGYYGYTF. The DNA for the CDR3 is TGTGCCAGCAGTGCCGGGACAGGGGGCTATTATGGCTACACCTTC.

This chain links TRBV11-2 with TRBJ1-2; D is possibly TRBD1 (6 bases). This CDR3 spans 17 amino acids. Germline loops: CDR1 SGHAT, CDR2 FQNNGV. V lost 3 bases and J lost 4, with 21 bases in between. The CDR3: CASSFQTGRVIGYGYTF. The CDR3 region has the DNA TGTGCCAGCAGCTTCCAGACAGGAAGGGTAATAGGCTATGGCTACACCTTC.

The chain carries TRBV10-3 and TRBJ1-2; the D gene is possibly TRBD1 (5 bases). V shed 0 bases and J shed 8 bases, with 10 bases lying between them. From germline, CDR1 is ENHRY and CDR2 SYGVKD. The CDR3 totals 13 residues. The CDR3 coding sequence is TGTGCCATCAGTGAGTCGGCAGGGCAAGGCTACACCTTC. This gives the protein CAISESAGQGYTF.

V and J are TRBV29-1 and TRBJ1-1; D gene unclear. Germline V gene sequence: CDR1 SQVTM, CDR2 ANQGSEA. This CDR3 has 13 amino acids. V was cut by 4 bases and J by 6 bases, with 15 bases left in between. The CDR3 nucleotides are TGCAGCGTTGGATACCCGGAGGGTTCTGAAGCTTTCTTT. It yields the protein CSVGYPEGSEAFF.

This chain links TRBV19 with TRBJ1-3; D remains unclear. The CDR3 length is 12 residues. Trimming shortened V by 10 bases and J by 2 bases, and 9 bases separated the two germline ends. Germline V gene sequence: CDR1 LNHDA, CDR2 SQIVND (reference sequence). CDR3 coding DNA: TGTGCCACTGCGGGGACTGGAAACACCATATATTTT. The encoded protein is CATAGTGNTIYF.

V usage is TRBV5-6 and J usage is TRBJ1-1; tentatively, D is TRBD1 (6 bases). CDR3 size: 16 residues. V was pared by 1 base and J by 1 base, with 14 bases between. From germline, CDR1 is SGHDT and CDR2 YYEEEE. This chain's CDR3 is CASSLSRGAWNTEAFF. The CDR3 DNA follows: TGTGCCAGCAGCTTGAGCAGGGGCGCGTGGAACACTGAAGCTTTCTTT.

The J gene is TRBJ1-3, the V gene TRBV3-1 (or the pseudogene TRBV3-2); D call uncertain. Trimming stripped 0 bases from V and 6 bases from J, with 6 bases between. Germline CDR1 LGHDT, CDR2 YNNKEL (reference sequence). The CDR3 extends over 13 amino acids. Written as DNA, the CDR3 is TGTGCCAGCAGCCAAGAGAGTGTAAACACCATATATTTT. Translation: CASSQESVNTIYF.

This chain joins TRBV4-3 and TRBJ2-3; D is perhaps TRBD2 (5 bases). Germline V gene sequence: CDR1 LGHNA, CDR2 YSLEER. The V gene lost 3 bases and the J gene lost 0 bases, with 16 bases spanning the gap. The CDR3 extends over 17 amino acids. The CDR3 loop reads CASSQMIARTSTDTQYF. The CDR3, as DNA: TGCGCCAGCAGCCAGATGATAGCGAGAACTAGCACAGATACGCAGTATTTT.

The CDR3 nucleotides are TGTGCCATCAGTGAGTCAAGGGGACAGAACTATGGCTACACCTTC. Translating gives CAISESRGQNYGYTF. The chain couples TRBV10-3 to TRBJ1-2, with 7 bases matching TRBD1. From germline, CDR1 is ENHRY and CDR2 SYGVKD. V trimming: 0 bases; J trimming: 2 bases; junction bases outside the gene matches: 3. The CDR3 runs 15 residues.

The V call is TRBV7-8, the J call TRBJ2-7; D possibly corresponds to TRBD1 (5 bases). The CDR3 consists of 14 residues. The V end was cut by 1 base, the J end by 0 bases, with 7 bases between. Germline loops: CDR1 SGHVS, CDR2 FQNEAQ. The CDR3 bases are TGTGCCAGCAGCTTAGGGACACACTCCTACGAGCAGTACTTC. Its translation: CASSLGTHSYEQYF.

The CDR3 DNA reads TGTGCCAGCAGCGTAAGCCTCGCAGGGGCTCTGAGTTATGGCTACACCTTC. Amino acids: CASSVSLAGALSYGYTF. The chain employs TRBV2 and TRBJ1-2, with a tentative D call TRBD1 (6 bases). The CDR3 loop spans 17 amino acids. The germline V and J ends were trimmed by 6 bases and 5 bases, with 25 bases remaining between them. From germline, CDR1 is SNHLY and CDR2 FYNNEI.

This clone was observed a single time. V and J are TRBV7-8 and TRBJ1-1; TRBD1 might be the D (6 bases). The length of the CDR3 is 15 residues. CDR1 and CDR2 from the germline V gene are SGHVS and FQNEAQ. Trimming pared 5 bases from V and 1 base from J, leaving 14 bases between. The CDR3 protein is CASSTTLGGNTEAFF. CDR3 nucleotide sequence: TGTGCCAGCAGCACGACGTTAGGGGGGAACACTGAAGCTTTCTTT. The whole variable domain, remainder taken from reference TRBV7-8 and TRBJ1-1, is GAGVSQSPRYKVAKRGQDVALRCDPISGHVSLFWYQQALGQGPEFLTYFQNEAQLDKSGLPSDRFFAERPEGSVSTLKIQRTQQEDSAVYLCASSTTLGGNTEAFFGQGTRLTVV.

This chain uses TRBV24-1 with TRBJ2-1, with 7 bases fitting TRBD1. Trimming cost V 4 bases and J 1 base; bases outside gene matches: 6. The CDR3 loop spans 16 amino acids. From germline, CDR1 is KGHDR and CDR2 SFDVKD. The CDR3 coding sequence is TGTGCCACCAGTGACAACTCAGGGGGTTCCTACAATGAGCAGTTCTTC. Translation gives CATSDNSGGSYNEQFF.

The chain joins TRBV2 to TRBJ2-5; the match to TRBD2 covers 7 bases. CDR1 and CDR2 (germline): SNHLY, FYNNEI. The ends lost 1 base at V and 1 base at J; junction bases unmatched: 3. The CDR3 loop spans 15 amino acids. CDR3 DNA: TGTGCCAGCAGTGAAGATTCTAGCGGCCAAGAGACCCAGTACTTC. It encodes CASSEDSSGQETQYF.

The V and J genes are TRBV7-3 and TRBJ2-2; TRBD2 matches at 7 bases. The length of the CDR3 is 15 residues. Per germline, CDR1 SGHTA and CDR2 FQGTGA. J lost 6 bases, V lost 6 bases, and 10 bases had no gene match. DNA for the CDR3: TGTGCCAGCAGTGCCCTGGGGAGGGCGTCCGGGGAGCTGTTTTTT. Encoded protein: CASSALGRASGELFF.

The rearrangement uses TRBV5-1 and TRBJ2-2; 7 bases fit TRBD2. The trim removed 0 bases at V and 5 bases at J, leaving 7 bases unmatched. Germline V lookup: CDR1 SGHRS, CDR2 YFSETQ. The CDR3 has 16 amino acids. CDR3 sequence (DNA): TGCGCCAGCAGCTTGGATCCAGGGAGGGTAACCGGGGAGCTGTTTTTT. Its protein product is CASSLDPGRVTGELFF. The full variable domain, with the rest looked up from reference TRBV5-1 and TRBJ2-2, is KAGVTQTPRYLIKTRGQQVTLSCSPISGHRSVSWYQQTPGQGLQFLFEYFSETQRNKGNFPGRFSGRQFSNSRSEMNVSTLELGDSALYLCASSLDPGRVTGELFFGEGSRLTVL.

The DNA for the CDR3 is TGTGCCAGTATCCCGAGGGTCTCTGGAAACACCATATATTTT. This translates into CASIPRVSGNTIYF. The gene calls are TRBV19 and TRBJ1-3; D is ambiguous. V lost 7 bases and J 0 bases, leaving 10 bases between the germline ends. The length of the CDR3 is 14 residues. Germline CDR1 LNHDA, CDR2 SQIVND (reference sequence).

The chain employs TRBV2 and TRBJ2-1, with a weak D call TRBD1 (6 bases). The CDR3 is 15 amino acids. Germline CDR1 and CDR2: SNHLY and FYNNEI. Trimming took 4 bases from V and 4 from J, leaving 14 bases between them. CDR3 sequence reads: CASSVDREGYNEQFF. The CDR3 nucleotides read TGTGCCAGCAGTGTGGACAGAGAGGGTTACAATGAGCAGTTCTTC.

The V and J genes are TRBV9 and TRBJ2-3; weak D call: TRBD1 (6 bases). This CDR3 is 16 amino acids long. Germline V CDR1 and CDR2: SGDLS, YYNGEE. V gave up 3 bases and J gave up 8 bases, with 22 bases separating them. CDR3 sequence (DNA): TGTGCCAGCAGCGGTCCGGGACACCTCCCCATAGGTACGCAGTATTTT. Protein product: CASSGPGHLPIGTQYF.

The CDR3 coding sequence is TGTGCCAGCAGCTTAAAAAGCGGACCTGCCTACAATGAGCAGTTCTTC. This sequence encodes CASSLKSGPAYNEQFF. V gene TRBV11-2 combines with J gene TRBJ2-1, with a possible D match to TRBD2 (5 bases). The germline V gene has CDR1 SGHAT and CDR2 FQNNGV. V lost 2 bases, J lost 2 bases, and 13 bases lay in between. The CDR3 has 16 residues.

V gene TRBV28 combines with J gene TRBJ2-1; TRBD2 agrees at 12 bases. Germline-derived CDR1 and CDR2 are MDHEN and SYDVKM. The CDR3 covers 15 residues. With 5 bases clipped from V and 5 bases from J, the junction kept 4 bases outside the gene matches. CDR3 residues: CASSQTSGGNNEQFF. The CDR3 DNA reads as TGTGCCAGCAGTCAGACTAGCGGGGGTAACAATGAGCAGTTCTTC.